This T cell receptor beta chain is drawn from a study of vaccination and CD4 T cells after COVID-19. Findings and caveats of the study: Median numbers of SARS-CoV-2-reactive clonotypes increased from approximately 21 to 38 (not a significant change).

Sequenced with the Oncomine TCR Beta short-read assay was DNA taken from cultured CD4+ T cells. Genomic DNA was taken out of cultured CD4+ T cells by extraction. TCRdb recomputed calls from the PCR reads with MiXCR, one row per CDR3 protein. The data hold about 7,100 distinct CDR3 sequences, with approximately 66% observed a single time. A note on this clonotype: Its antigen is unidentified.

The CDR3 length is 15 residues. V dropped 2 bases and J dropped 4 bases, with 12 bases sitting between them. Germline V gives CDR1 MNHNS, CDR2 SASEGT. The treatment: roughly 10-day PBMC culture with coronavirus spike peptide pools or control peptides (ViraFEST assay). Positive SARS-CoV-2 PCR tests in convalescent patients dated from March to December 2020, pre-Alpha, Beta and Delta. The receptor comes from a human donor who had recovered from COVID-19. The chain carries TRBV6-1 and TRBJ1-3, with a possible D match to TRBD1 (6 bases). The sequenced sample was CD4+ T cells from blood, cultured in vitro. The CDR3 DNA reads TGTGCCAGCAGTGAAACCCCAGGGGCCGGAAACACCATATATTTT. Translating it yields CASSETPGAGNTIYF.